The 14 T cell receptor beta chains presented below share a single source sample, sequenced in a study of T-cell reconstitution after alpha-beta-depleted transplantation in children. The authors prepared the TCRbeta library with unique molecular identifiers. TCRdb reanalysed the PCR reads using MiXCR and keeps one entry per CDR3 protein. The data contain tens of thousands of distinct CDR3 sequences, under 6.5% of them singletons. Sequences were derived from PBMCs, mostly from graft donor cells, sampled 60 days after TCRalphabeta/CD19-depleted stem cell transplant. All receptors derive from a female patient under 10 years old who had a stem cell transplant for aplastic anemia, so the T cells may come from the graft donor.

This clonotype was seen repeatedly, ten times or more. The chain joins TRBV12-3 or TRBV12-4 to TRBJ2-7, with TRBD2 as a possible D gene (5 bases). V dropped 4 bases and J dropped 3 bases, with 10 bases sitting between them. This CDR3 has 13 residues. CDR3 in amino acids: CASSSGKSYEQYF. CDR3 nucleotides: TGTGCCAGCAGTTCGGGAAAAAGCTACGAGCAGTACTTC.

This clonotype was recorded at least ten times. V usage is TRBV20-1 and J usage is TRBJ2-7; D is unresolved. The CDR3 has 14 residues. Trimming cost V 1 base and J 0 bases, with 10 bases left between them. Germline-derived CDR1 and CDR2 are DFQATT and SNEGSKA (reference sequence). CDR3 sequence reads: CSARASWGSYEQYF. CDR3 bases: TGCAGTGCTAGAGCAAGCTGGGGCTCCTACGAGCAGTACTTC.

The chain carries TRBV6-1 and TRBJ1-2; D not resolved. Germline V gene sequence: CDR1 MNHNS, CDR2 SASEGT. V shed 6 bases and J shed 3 bases, with 5 bases lying between them. This CDR3 spans 11 amino acids. DNA of the CDR3: TGTGCCAGCAGGAGGGACTATGGCTACACCTTC. Protein: CASRRDYGYTF.

This clonotype was counted at least ten times. This rearrangement joins TRBV28 to TRBJ1-5; a possible D gene is TRBD1 (5 bases). Germline V gene data show CDR1 as MDHEN and CDR2 as SYDVKM. V was trimmed by 1 base and J by 11 bases, leaving 15 bases between them. CDR3 length equals 14 residues. DNA for the CDR3: TGTGCCAGCAGTTTATCCCGTTCCGGGGGAGCCCAGCATTTT. It translates to CASSLSRSGGAQHF.

This clonotype was seen ten or more times. The chain uses TRBV3-1 and TRBJ2-1; D call uncertain. Trimming removed 1 base at V and 7 bases at J, with 5 bases between. Looked up from germline, CDR1 is LGHDT and CDR2 is YNNKEL (reference sequence). This CDR3 contains 12 residues. CDR3 residues: CASSQVMNEQFF. The CDR3 region has the DNA TGTGCCAGCAGCCAAGTTATGAATGAGCAGTTCTTC.

In its sample, this clonotype was seen many times. The chain has TRBV20-1 and TRBJ2-1, with 9 bases fitting TRBD2. The germline V gene encodes CDR1 DFQATT and CDR2 SNEGSKA (reference sequence). After removal of 6 bases from V and 16 bases from J, the junction contained 22 bases not matched to a gene. The CDR3 extends over 15 amino acids. CDR3 region: CSATQTSGYYNERFF. The CDR3 DNA sequence: TGCAGTGCCACACAGACTAGCGGATACTACAATGAGCGTTTCTTC.

This clonotype was detected many times. This chain links TRBV28 with TRBJ2-1; D not certain. CDR3 length: 14 amino acids. V dropped 1 base and J dropped 1 base, with 5 bases sitting between them. CDR1 and CDR2 from the germline V gene are MDHEN and SYDVKM. CDR3 in amino acids: CASSLYRSYNEQFF. The DNA of the CDR3 is TGTGCCAGCAGTTTATACAGATCCTACAATGAGCAGTTCTTC.

This clonotype was seen repeatedly, ten times or more. This rearrangement joins TRBV5-1 to TRBJ2-3; the D is unclear. The V gene's germline CDR1 is SGHRS and CDR2 YFSETQ. V was trimmed by 2 bases and J by 0 bases, leaving 7 bases between them. This CDR3 is built from 14 residues. CDR3 DNA sequence: TGCGCCAGCAGCTTAAGACCTAGCACAGATACGCAGTATTTT. This sequence encodes CASSLRPSTDTQYF.

At least ten counts were recorded for this clonotype. The V and J genes are TRBV7-2 and TRBJ2-7, with TRBD1 identical over 8 bases. V dropped 1 base and J dropped 2; count of bases not matched to a gene: 4. From germline, CDR1 is SGHTA and CDR2 FQGNSA. There are 15 residues in the CDR3. The CDR3, as DNA: TGTGCCAGCAGCTTAGAGAGCAGGGGGCCCTACGAGCAGTACTTC. It encodes CASSLESRGPYEQYF.

This clonotype was seen repeatedly, ten times or more. The CDR3 DNA is TGCAGCGGTGGACAGGCTACTTACGAGCAGTACTTC. Its protein product is CSGGQATYEQYF. The J gene is TRBJ2-7, the V gene TRBV29-1; 7 positions match TRBD1. The CDR3 covers 12 residues. Germline loops: CDR1 SQVTM, CDR2 ANQGSEA. Germline trimming cut 7 bases from V and 4 bases from J; bases unmatched to any gene: 7.

This clonotype has a count of ten or more. This chain connects TRBV18 to TRBJ2-1; TRBD1 or TRBD2 may be the D gene (5 bases each). From germline, CDR1 is KGHSH and CDR2 LQKENI. V lost 1 base, J lost 4 bases, and 5 bases lay in between. The CDR3 loop spans 13 amino acids. For the CDR3, the DNA is TGTGCCAGCTCACCACGGGGGTACAATGAGCAGTTCTTC. The encoded protein is CASSPRGYNEQFF.

The chain couples TRBV20-1 to TRBJ2-5; 12 nucleotides agree with TRBD2. This CDR3 is 18 amino acids long. Trimming cost V 3 bases and J 2 bases; bases outside gene matches: 13. The germline V gene has CDR1 DFQATT and CDR2 SNEGSKA (reference sequence). The CDR3, as DNA: TGCAGTGCTAGTTGGAGAAGACTAGCGGGAGTCTGGCAAGAGACCCAGTACTTC. This sequence encodes CSASWRRLAGVWQETQYF.

This clonotype appeared many times. The gene calls are TRBV15 and TRBJ2-2; D is uncertain. This CDR3 contains 17 residues. Trimming shortened V by 1 base and J by 4 bases, and 16 bases separated the two germline ends. CDR1 is LNHNV, CDR2 YYDKDF, per germline (reference sequence). The CDR3 sequence is CATSRGLSADTTGELFF. Here the CDR3 DNA reads TGTGCCACCAGCAGAGGCCTTTCGGCGGATACCACCGGGGAGCTGTTTTTT.

The rearrangement uses TRBV6-6 and TRBJ2-7; 13 nucleotides align to TRBD2. CDR3 size: 14 residues. With V trimmed by 6 bases and J by 4 bases, 3 bases remained unmatched. Germline V gene data show CDR1 as MNHNY and CDR2 as SVGAGI (reference sequence). The CDR3 DNA sequence: TGTGCCAGCAGGAGACTAGCGGGGGGTTACGAGCAGTACTTC. It yields the protein CASRRLAGGYEQYF.